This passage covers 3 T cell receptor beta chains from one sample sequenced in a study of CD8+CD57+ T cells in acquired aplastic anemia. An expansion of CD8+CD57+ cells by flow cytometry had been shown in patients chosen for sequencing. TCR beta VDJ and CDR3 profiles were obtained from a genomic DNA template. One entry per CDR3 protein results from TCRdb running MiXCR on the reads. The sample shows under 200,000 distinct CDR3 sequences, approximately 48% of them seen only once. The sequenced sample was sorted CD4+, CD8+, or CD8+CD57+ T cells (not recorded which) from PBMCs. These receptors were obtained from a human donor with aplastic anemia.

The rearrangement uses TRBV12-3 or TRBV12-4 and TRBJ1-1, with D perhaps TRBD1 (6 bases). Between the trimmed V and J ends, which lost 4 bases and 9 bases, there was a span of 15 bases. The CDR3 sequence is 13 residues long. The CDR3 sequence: CASSSTPQGKAFF. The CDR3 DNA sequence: TGTGCCAGCAGTTCAACTCCACAGGGCAAAGCTTTCTTT.

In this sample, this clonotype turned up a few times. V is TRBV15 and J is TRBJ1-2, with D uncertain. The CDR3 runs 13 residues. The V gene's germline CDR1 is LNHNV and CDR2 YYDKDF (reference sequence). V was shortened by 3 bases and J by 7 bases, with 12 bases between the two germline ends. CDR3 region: CATSSLPGVGYTF. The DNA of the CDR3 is TGTGCCACCAGCAGTTTACCAGGAGTTGGCTACACCTTC.

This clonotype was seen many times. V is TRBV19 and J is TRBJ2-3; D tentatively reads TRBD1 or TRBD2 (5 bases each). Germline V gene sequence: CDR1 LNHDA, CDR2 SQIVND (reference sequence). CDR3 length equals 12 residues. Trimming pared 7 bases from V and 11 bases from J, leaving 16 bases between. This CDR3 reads CASNDSPGGQYF. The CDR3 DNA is TGTGCCAGTAATGACAGCCCCGGAGGGCAGTATTTT.